Shown below are 5 T cell receptor beta chains from a single sample sequenced in a study of T cells after yellow fever vaccination. TCRdb redid the calling of the 5' RACE reads with MiXCR, one entry per CDR3 protein. The top ten clones hold 14% of a sample with 450,000 to 550,000 distinct CDR3 sequences, about a fifth of them seen once. The material sequenced was PBMCs, taken 15 days after the yellow fever booster vaccination. These receptors were taken from a man aged 30-40 years who received the YFV17D yellow fever vaccine.

This clonotype was counted between two and nine times. The V and J genes are TRBV20-1 and TRBJ1-5; D is possibly TRBD1 (5 bases). The V gene's germline CDR1 is DFQATT and CDR2 SNEGSKA (reference sequence). The CDR3 is 15 residues long. V lost 1 base to trimming and J lost 2 bases, with 12 bases between them. In nucleotides, the CDR3 is TGCAGTGCTAGAGGTGGGGGTCTTGGCAATCAGCCCCAGCATTTT. Translated, it gives CSARGGGLGNQPQHF.

The CDR3 loop reads CASRPGLAEYNEQFF. The CDR3 DNA sequence: TGTGCCAGCAGACCGGGACTAGCGGAATACAATGAGCAGTTCTTC. The chain recombines TRBV7-9 with TRBJ2-1; 11 nucleotides agree with TRBD2. Germline values: CDR1 SEHNR, CDR2 FQNEAQ (reference sequence). The CDR3 totals 15 residues. After removal of 6 bases from V and 4 bases from J, the junction contained 5 bases not matched to a gene. The complete variable domain, with remaining parts taken from reference TRBV7-9 and TRBJ2-1, reads DTGVSQNPRHKITKRGQNVTFRCDPISEHNRLYWYRQTLGQGPEFLTYFQNEAQLEKSRLLSDRFSAERPKGSFSTLEIQRTEQGDSAMYLCASRPGLAEYNEQFFGPGTRLTVL.

This clonotype was seen at least ten times. The rearrangement joins TRBV12-3 or TRBV12-4 to TRBJ1-2; TRBD1 matches at 7 bases. With 4 bases clipped from V and 7 bases from J, the junction kept 9 bases outside the gene matches. The CDR3 extends over 14 amino acids. The CDR3 reads CASSSYRGSAGYTF. In DNA form, the CDR3 reads TGTGCCAGCAGTTCTTACAGGGGATCGGCTGGCTACACCTTC.

This clonotype turned up a few times. This chain joins TRBV4-3 and TRBJ2-2; D is perhaps TRBD1 (6 bases). The CDR3 has 17 amino acids. The V end was cut by 0 bases, the J end by 0 bases, with 11 bases between. Per the germline V gene, CDR1 is LGHNA and CDR2 is YSLEER. The CDR3 sequence: CASSQDGGHPNTGELFF. Written as DNA, the CDR3 is TGCGCCAGCAGCCAAGATGGGGGACATCCGAACACCGGGGAGCTGTTTTTT.

This chain uses TRBV27 with TRBJ2-7, with TRBD2 matching 11 bases. In germline, CDR1 is MNHEY, CDR2 SMNVEV (reference sequence). The CDR3 runs to 15 residues. J was trimmed by 2 bases and V by 7 bases; bases with no gene match: 7. This CDR3 reads CASKPGLAEAYEQYF. CDR3 in DNA: TGTGCCAGCAAGCCGGGACTAGCGGAAGCCTACGAGCAGTACTTC.